This paragraph reports one T cell receptor (beta chain). The antigen remains unidentified. The data were taken from a study of cytomegalovirus exposure and HLA in healthy donors. Study-level results: Among TCR beta chains, those listed as cytomegalovirus-associated numbered over 150.

Both 60 Vbeta primers and 13 Jbeta primers went into the PCR. The repertoire was sequenced with immunoSEQ multiplex PCR; TCRdb's copy has only in-frame clones and lacks some. Found here are 130,000 to 150,000 clones, about 72% of them singletons; the top ten hold less than 2.5%. This CDR3 is 14 amino acids long. Trimming removed 2 bases from V and 3 bases from J, with 8 bases in between. Per the germline V gene, CDR1 is MNHNY and CDR2 is SVGAGI (reference sequence). Sequences were obtained from PBMCs. The chain joins TRBV6-6 to TRBJ1-3; tentatively, D is TRBD1 (5 bases). This TCR came from a middle-aged man in good health and CMV-seronegative. The CDR3 DNA sequence: TGTGCCAGCAGTTACGGGCAGGGTGGAAACACCATATATTTT. It translates to CASSYGQGGNTIYF.